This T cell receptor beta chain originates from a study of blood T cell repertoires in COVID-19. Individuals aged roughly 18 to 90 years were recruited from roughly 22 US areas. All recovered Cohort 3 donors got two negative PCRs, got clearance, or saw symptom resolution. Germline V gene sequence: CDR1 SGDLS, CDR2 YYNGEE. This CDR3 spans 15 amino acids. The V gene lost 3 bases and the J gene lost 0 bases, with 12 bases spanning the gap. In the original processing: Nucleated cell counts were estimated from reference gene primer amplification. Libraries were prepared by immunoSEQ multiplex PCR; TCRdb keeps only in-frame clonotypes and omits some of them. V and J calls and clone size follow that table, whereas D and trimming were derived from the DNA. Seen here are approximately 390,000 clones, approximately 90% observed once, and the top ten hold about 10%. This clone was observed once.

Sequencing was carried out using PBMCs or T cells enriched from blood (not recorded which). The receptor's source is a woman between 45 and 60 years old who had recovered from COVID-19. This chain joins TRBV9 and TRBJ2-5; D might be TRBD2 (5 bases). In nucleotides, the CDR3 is TGTGCCAGCAGCGCCGTGGGGAGAAACCAAGAGACCCAGTACTTC. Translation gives CASSAVGRNQETQYF.